A selection of T cell receptor beta chains follows, all from one sample in a study of blood T cell repertoires in COVID-19. The table came from immunoSEQ multiplex PCR; TCRdb's copy has only in-frame clones and leaves some out. The table lists 150,000 to 200,000 clones, about 90% of them singletons. Sequencing was done on a sample of peripheral blood. The receptors were gathered from a man aged 25-45 years with COVID-19, enrolled during active disease. The CDR3 runs from the conserved cysteine through the conserved F or W. Fields, in order: J gene, V gene, clone size, D gene, CDR3 protein. The D gene is left open where the match is weak. Some rows have no size entry. The others give once, few or many, or a class for an expanded clone.

TRBJ2-6 | TRBV7-9 | - | TRBD1 | CASSLGDRASAGANVLTF
TRBJ1-2 | TRBV27 | - | - | CASRRNVASNYGYTF
TRBJ2-1 | TRBV5-1 | - | TRBD2 | CATSTSGGYNEQFF
TRBJ2-3 | TRBV5-1 | - | - | CASSLADSSTDTQYF
TRBJ2-5 | TRBV6-5 | - | TRBD1 | CASSYVGYRGKETQYF
TRBJ1-2 | TRBV7-2 | - | TRBD1 | CASSWVVTGLGGYTF
TRBJ2-2 | TRBV5-4 | - | - | CASSRTGVDTGELFF
TRBJ2-4 | TRBV28 | - | TRBD1 | CASSPQGAAKNIQYF
TRBJ2-1 | TRBV5-4 | - | TRBD1 | CASSLDRGSYNEQFF
TRBJ2-5 | TRBV7-8 | - | TRBD1 | CASTQGATETQYF
TRBJ2-7 | TRBV9 | - | - | CASSANWASYEQYF
TRBJ2-2 | TRBV9 | once | - | CASSVATVGGTGELFF
TRBJ2-3 | TRBV9 | - | TRBD2 | CASSVVPGGGRTDTQYF
TRBJ1-1 | TRBV7-8 | few | TRBD1 | CASSWGQGGTEAFF
TRBJ2-1 | TRBV27 | - | TRBD1 | CASSYIGTADPLYNEQFF
TRBJ2-7 | TRBV24-1 | - | TRBD1 | CATSDSDRVYEQYF
TRBJ2-7 | TRBV18 | - | - | CASSNRGGLGEQYF
TRBJ1-2 | TRBV11-2 | - | TRBD1 | CASSSMQGAYGYTF
TRBJ2-1 | TRBV5-5 | - | - | CASSWAPGEYSYNEQFF
TRBJ2-6 | TRBV4-3 | - | - | CASSQDEADSLTSGANVLTF
TRBJ1-6 | TRBV2 | once | TRBD1 | CASRDSYNSPLHF
TRBJ2-2 | TRBV7-2 | - | TRBD2 | CASSFVAGANTGELFF
TRBJ1-1 | TRBV21-1 | - | - | CASSKFIRDKAFF
TRBJ1-1 | TRBV29-1 | - | - | CSVGRGADGGLEAFF
TRBJ1-1 | TRBV4-2 | - | - | CASSQVEGRGNTEAFF
TRBJ2-3 | TRBV7-9 | - | TRBD1 | CASSLGQGSDTQYF
TRBJ2-3 | TRBV7-2 | - | - | CASSLGDTYTDTQYF
TRBJ2-7 | TRBV28 | once | TRBD1 | CASSFSGTGTSYEQYF
TRBJ1-5 | TRBV6-5 | - | - | CASTPTPYSNQPQHF
TRBJ1-1 | TRBV7-3 | few | - | CASSPYGQSMNTEAFF
TRBJ2-5 | TRBV24-1 | - | - | CATSGLGSVETQYF
TRBJ1-1 | TRBV7-2 | - | - | CASSFIPGNTEAFF
TRBJ2-3 | TRBV6-4 | - | TRBD2 | CASSDPSGGATDTQYF
TRBJ2-7 | TRBV18 | once | - | CASSPPGGNSYEQYF
TRBJ2-5 | TRBV30 | - | TRBD2 | CAWSVLAGGWGGETQYF
TRBJ1-1 | TRBV7-2 | - | - | CASSLEEWGGNTEAFF
TRBJ1-6 | TRBV7-9 | - | TRBD1 | CASSLVQGAPGNSPLHF
TRBJ1-2 | TRBV5-4 | - | TRBD1 | CASSSSGGRGNYGYTF
TRBJ2-1 | TRBV7-2 | - | - | CASSITGSYNEQFF
TRBJ1-5 | TRBV19 | - | TRBD1 | CASRAGTGRIQPQHF
TRBJ2-1 | TRBV27 | - | - | CASTELYRVGFSEQFF
TRBJ2-7 | TRBV19 | - | - | CASSIDLFYEQYF
TRBJ1-6 | TRBV14 | few | TRBD1 | CASSQDTGTGGSSPLHF
TRBJ2-6 | TRBV19 | - | TRBD1 | CASSTPGQSSGANVLTF
TRBJ2-3 | TRBV27 | - | - | CASSFGAGFSTDTQYF
TRBJ2-4 | TRBV5-4 | - | - | CASSVHPGSGHLAKNIQYF
TRBJ1-2 | TRBV25-1 | - | TRBD1 | CASSESGQGFYGYTF
TRBJ1-1 | TRBV10-3 | - | - | CAISELGEGWNTEAFF